One sample yielded the 11 T cell receptor beta chains listed below, sequenced in a study of human T cells and chemical hapten exposure. As to time point: healthy volunteer bleed at 6 weeks. Unfractionated whole blood was the source of the extracted total RNA. TCRdb reanalysed the RACE reads using MiXCR and keeps one entry per CDR3 protein. This table holds tens of thousands of distinct CDR3 sequences, roughly 3.5% found once. Sample: whole blood. Receptors were obtained from a human donor in good health. Some clones in this sample may be carry-over from other donors' samples.

This clonotype was found many times. The V call is TRBV6-6, the J call TRBJ2-2; unclear D gene. Germline values: CDR1 MNHNY, CDR2 SVGAGI (reference sequence). Trimming took off 6 bases at V and 4 bases at J, with 24 bases between the two ends. The CDR3 extends over 18 amino acids. The CDR3 here is CASRPPAIPPTFTGELFF. The CDR3 region has the DNA TGTGCCAGCAGACCGCCGGCGATACCCCCAACCTTCACCGGGGAGCTGTTTTTT.

This chain connects TRBV5-1 to TRBJ2-7; 7 bases map to TRBD2. CDR3 length: 14 residues. Looked up from germline, CDR1 is SGHRS and CDR2 is YFSETQ. Trimming removed 4 bases from V and 0 bases from J; junction bases left unmatched: 4. CDR3 sequence: CASSERGFSYEQYF. As DNA, the CDR3 is TGCGCCAGCAGCGAGCGGGGTTTCTCCTACGAGCAGTACTTC.

There are many counts of this clonotype. J is TRBJ2-2 and V is TRBV4-2, with unresolved D. CDR3 length equals 15 residues. The germline V gene encodes CDR1 LGHNA and CDR2 YNFKEQ. V lost 1 base, J lost 1 base, and 7 bases lay in between. The CDR3: CASSQAAQNTGELFF. Written as DNA, the CDR3 is TGTGCCAGCAGCCAAGCTGCACAGAACACCGGGGAGCTGTTTTTT.

This clonotype was counted at least ten times. The rearrangement links TRBV10-2 to TRBJ2-1; D may correspond to TRBD1 or TRBD2 (5 bases each). CDR3 length: 13 amino acids. Deletions cut 6 bases from V and 8 bases from J, with 14 bases between. CDR1 WSHSY and CDR2 SAAADI come from the germline V gene. The CDR3 sequence: CASRVGRGDEQFF. The CDR3 DNA follows: TGCGCCAGCAGGGTTGGTAGAGGGGATGAGCAGTTCTTC.

This clonotype was counted many times. The chain has TRBV20-1 and TRBJ2-1; 12 bases are a match to TRBD2. The CDR3 runs to 17 residues. Unmatched junction bases numbered 9, after V lost 3 bases and J lost 3 bases. Germline-derived CDR1 and CDR2 are DFQATT and SNEGSKA (reference sequence). CDR3 protein: CSASSSGRDNYYNEQFF. CDR3 DNA sequence: TGCAGTGCTAGCTCTAGCGGGAGGGACAACTACTACAATGAGCAGTTCTTC.

This clonotype was counted many times. The chain's CDR3 is CASSFTGTGYTF. The CDR3 DNA reads as TGCGCCAGCAGCTTCACAGGGACTGGCTACACCTTC. This chain uses TRBV5-1 with TRBJ1-2, with D possibly TRBD1 on 6 matching bases. V was shortened by 2 bases and J by 7 bases, with 9 bases between the two germline ends. Germline CDR1 SGHRS, CDR2 YFSETQ. The CDR3 covers 12 residues.

This clonotype came up many times. The J gene is TRBJ2-6, the V gene TRBV28; the D call may be TRBD1 or TRBD2 (5 bases each). Germline-derived CDR1 and CDR2 are MDHEN and SYDVKM. The CDR3 has 16 amino acids. The germline V and J ends were trimmed by 4 bases and 2 bases, with 12 bases remaining between them. CDR3: CASSSPGSTGANVLTF. Here the CDR3 DNA reads TGTGCCAGCAGTTCACCAGGGAGTACTGGGGCCAACGTCCTGACTTTC. The full variable domain, in which reference TRBV28 and TRBJ2-6 provide the parts outside the CDR3, is DVKVTQSSRYLVKRTGEKVFLECVQDMDHENMFWYRQDPGLGLRLIYFSYDVKMKEKGDIPEGYSVSREKKERFSLILESASTNQTSMYLCASSSPGSTGANVLTFGAGSRLTVL.

This clonotype was counted many times. The chain carries TRBV20-1 and TRBJ2-3; TRBD2 aligns across 8 bases. The CDR3 is made up of 14 amino acids. J lost 2 bases, V lost 6 bases, and 7 bases had no gene match. Germline lookup yields CDR1 DFQATT and CDR2 SNEGSKA (reference sequence). CDR3 in amino acids: CSATTSGYTDTQYF. The CDR3, as DNA: TGCAGTGCAACTACTAGCGGATACACAGATACGCAGTATTTT.

At least ten counts were recorded for this clonotype. The chain is built from TRBV30 and TRBJ2-3; possible D gene TRBD2, 6 bases. Trimming left V 0 bases short and J 6 bases short, with 7 bases between. CDR1 GTSNPN and CDR2 SVGIG come from the germline V gene (reference sequence). This CDR3 has 12 residues. The CDR3 sequence: CAWSVSGDTQYF. The CDR3 nucleotides read TGTGCCTGGAGTGTAAGCGGGGATACGCAGTATTTT.

The V gene is TRBV28, the J gene TRBJ2-5; D is uncertain. The ends were cut back, 8 bases at V and 7 bases at J, with 8 bases in the middle. The CDR3 is made up of 10 amino acids. Germline V lookup: CDR1 MDHEN, CDR2 SYDVKM. The CDR3 loop reads CASERGTQYF. The CDR3 DNA is TGTGCCAGCGAACGAGGGACCCAGTACTTC.

This clonotype was observed at least ten times. The chain couples TRBV7-8 to TRBJ1-1; D is unresolved. V lost 1 base, J lost 1 base, and 16 bases lay in between. From germline, CDR1 is SGHVS and CDR2 FQNEAQ. This CDR3 contains 17 residues. CDR3 region: CASSLVRAATTNTEAFF. CDR3 DNA sequence: TGTGCCAGCAGCTTAGTTCGGGCAGCGACTACGAACACTGAAGCTTTCTTT. Using reference TRBV7-8 and TRBJ1-1 for the parts outside the CDR3, the full variable domain is GAGVSQSPRYKVAKRGQDVALRCDPISGHVSLFWYQQALGQGPEFLTYFQNEAQLDKSGLPSDRFFAERPEGSVSTLKIQRTQQEDSAVYLCASSLVRAATTNTEAFFGQGTRLTVV.